This T cell receptor (beta chain) is drawn from a study of OX40 agonist ivuxolimab in advanced cancers. In its sample, this clone was seen once. Repertoires were generated with immunoSEQ multiplex PCR, while TCRdb's copy carries only in-frame clones and drops some. This sample yields 70,000 to 75,000 clones, of which about 90% are seen a single time; around 3% belongs to the top ten. The germline V and J ends were trimmed by 3 bases and 6 bases, with 6 bases remaining between them. From germline, CDR1 is LNHDA and CDR2 SQIVND (reference sequence). The CDR3 runs 11 residues. This rearrangement joins TRBV19 to TRBJ2-7; no clear D gene. The sequence came from an adult with an advanced solid tumor such as melanoma, head and neck, liver or kidney cancer. Sequenced material: CD4+ or CD8+ T cells sorted from blood, taken in a trial of the OX40 agonist ivuxolimab. The DNA for the CDR3 is TGTGCCAGTAGTATGTATGGCGAGCAGTACTTC. As protein: CASSMYGEQYF.